The TCR beta chain described here comes from a study of blood T cell repertoires in COVID-19. As for the study in general: The study drew acute and convalescent COVID-19 samples from the United States, Italy and Spain. Sources were T cells, B-cell-depleted T cells, or PBMCs; the material itself was cDNA or gDNA.

The authors' processing: Reference gene primer amplification gave estimated nucleated cell counts. Produced via immunoSEQ multiplex PCR; TCRdb's table is partial and in-frame only. The DNA gave D and trimming, while V, J and clone size come from that table. The data contain around 100,000 clones, 84% of them singletons. The sample consisted of peripheral blood. The TCR comes from a human donor in a cohort sampled during active COVID-19.

CDR3: CASSTISNQPQHF. The CDR3 bases are TGTGCCAGTAGTACCATTAGCAATCAGCCCCAGCATTTT. The chain combines TRBV19 with TRBJ1-5; D is uncertain. CDR3 length: 13 residues. The V gene's germline CDR1 is LNHDA and CDR2 SQIVND (reference sequence). V gave up 4 bases and J gave up 0 bases, with 4 bases separating them.